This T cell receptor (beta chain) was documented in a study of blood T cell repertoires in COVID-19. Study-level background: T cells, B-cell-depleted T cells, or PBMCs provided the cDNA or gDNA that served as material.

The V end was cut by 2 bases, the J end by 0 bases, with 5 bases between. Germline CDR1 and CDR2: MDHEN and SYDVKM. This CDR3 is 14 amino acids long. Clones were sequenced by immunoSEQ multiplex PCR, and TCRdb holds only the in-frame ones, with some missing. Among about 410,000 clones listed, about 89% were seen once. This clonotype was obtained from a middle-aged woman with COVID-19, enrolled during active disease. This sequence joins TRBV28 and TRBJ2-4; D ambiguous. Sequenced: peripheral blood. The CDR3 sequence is CASSLVVAKNIQYF. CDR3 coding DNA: TGTGCCAGCAGTTTAGTAGTAGCCAAAAACATTCAGTACTTC. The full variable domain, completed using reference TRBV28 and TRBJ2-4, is DVKVTQSSRYLVKRTGEKVFLECVQDMDHENMFWYRQDPGLGLRLIYFSYDVKMKEKGDIPEGYSVSREKKERFSLILESASTNQTSMYLCASSLVVAKNIQYFGAGTRLSVL.